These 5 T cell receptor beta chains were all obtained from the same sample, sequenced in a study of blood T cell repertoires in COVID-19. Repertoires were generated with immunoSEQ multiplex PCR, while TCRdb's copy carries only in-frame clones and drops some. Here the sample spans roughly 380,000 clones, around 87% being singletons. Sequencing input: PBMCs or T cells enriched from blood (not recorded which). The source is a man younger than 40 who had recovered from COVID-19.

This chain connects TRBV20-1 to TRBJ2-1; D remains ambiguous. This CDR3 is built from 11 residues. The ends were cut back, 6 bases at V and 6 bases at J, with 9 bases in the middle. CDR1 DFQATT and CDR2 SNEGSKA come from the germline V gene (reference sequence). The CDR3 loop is CSASHGNEQFF. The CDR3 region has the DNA TGCAGTGCATCTCACGGCAATGAGCAGTTCTTC.

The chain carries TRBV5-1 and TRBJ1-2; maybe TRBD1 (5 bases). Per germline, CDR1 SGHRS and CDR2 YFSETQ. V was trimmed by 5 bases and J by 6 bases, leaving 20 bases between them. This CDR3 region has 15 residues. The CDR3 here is CASSPDTVRTDGYTF. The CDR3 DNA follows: TGCGCCAGCAGTCCGGACACCGTCAGGACGGATGGCTACACCTTC. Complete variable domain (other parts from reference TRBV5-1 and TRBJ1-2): KAGVTQTPRYLIKTRGQQVTLSCSPISGHRSVSWYQQTPGQGLQFLFEYFSETQRNKGNFPGRFSGRQFSNSRSEMNVSTLELGDSALYLCASSPDTVRTDGYTFGSGTRLTVV.

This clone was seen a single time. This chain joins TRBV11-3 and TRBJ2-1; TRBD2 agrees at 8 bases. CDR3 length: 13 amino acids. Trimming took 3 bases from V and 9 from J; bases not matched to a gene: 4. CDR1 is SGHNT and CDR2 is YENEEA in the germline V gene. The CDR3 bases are TGTGCCAGCAGCTTGACTAGCGAAAGTGAGCAGTTCTTC. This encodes CASSLTSESEQFF.

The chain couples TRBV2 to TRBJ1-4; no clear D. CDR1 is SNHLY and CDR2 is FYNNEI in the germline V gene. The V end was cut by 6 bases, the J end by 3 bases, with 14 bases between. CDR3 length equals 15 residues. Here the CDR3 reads CASSQNAVSNEKLFF. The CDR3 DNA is TGTGCCAGCAGCCAAAACGCAGTTTCTAATGAAAAACTGTTTTTT.

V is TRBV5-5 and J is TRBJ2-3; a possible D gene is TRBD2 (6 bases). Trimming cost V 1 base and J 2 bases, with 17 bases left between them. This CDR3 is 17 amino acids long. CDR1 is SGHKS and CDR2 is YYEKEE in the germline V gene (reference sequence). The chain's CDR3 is CASSLFPRGGLTDTQYF. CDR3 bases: TGTGCCAGCAGCTTGTTTCCTCGTGGGGGACTCACAGATACGCAGTATTTT.